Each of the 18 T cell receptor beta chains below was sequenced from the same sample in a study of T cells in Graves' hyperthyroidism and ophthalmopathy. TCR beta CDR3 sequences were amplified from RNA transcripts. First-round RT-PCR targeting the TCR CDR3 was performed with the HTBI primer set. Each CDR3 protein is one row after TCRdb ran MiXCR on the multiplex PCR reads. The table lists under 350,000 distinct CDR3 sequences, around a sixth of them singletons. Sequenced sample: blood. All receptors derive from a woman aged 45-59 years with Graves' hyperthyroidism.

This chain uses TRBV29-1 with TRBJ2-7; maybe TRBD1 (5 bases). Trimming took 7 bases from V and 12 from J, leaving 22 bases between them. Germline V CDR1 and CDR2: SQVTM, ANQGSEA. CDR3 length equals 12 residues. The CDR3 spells CSAETQVMRAYV. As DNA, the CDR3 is TGCAGCGCCGAGACACAGGTGATGCGAGCGTACGTC.

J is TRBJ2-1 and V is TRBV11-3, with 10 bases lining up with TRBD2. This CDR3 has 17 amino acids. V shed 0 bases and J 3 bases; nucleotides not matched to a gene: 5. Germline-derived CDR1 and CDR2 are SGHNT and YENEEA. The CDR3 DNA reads TGTGCCAGCAGCTTAGATAATAGCGGGGGGAACTACAATGAGCAGTTCTTC. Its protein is CASSLDNSGGNYNEQFF.

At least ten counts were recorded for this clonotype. CDR3 coding DNA: TGTGCCAGTTCGCCAGGTTGGAATGAGCAGTTCTTC. As protein: CASSPGWNEQFF. The J gene is TRBJ2-1, the V gene TRBV19; D remains ambiguous. This CDR3 comprises 12 residues. Per the germline V gene, CDR1 is LNHDA and CDR2 is SQIVND (reference sequence). With 8 bases removed from V and 7 bases from J, the gap between germline ends came to 12 bases.

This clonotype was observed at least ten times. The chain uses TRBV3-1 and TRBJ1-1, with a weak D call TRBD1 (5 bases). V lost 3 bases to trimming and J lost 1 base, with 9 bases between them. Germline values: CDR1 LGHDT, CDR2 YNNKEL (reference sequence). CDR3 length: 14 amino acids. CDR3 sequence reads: CASSQEGTNTEAFF. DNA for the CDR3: TGTGCCAGCAGCCAGGAGGGGACGAACACTGAAGCTTTCTTT.

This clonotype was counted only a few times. The CDR3 region has the DNA TGTGCCAGCAGAAGAAGCCCGGGAACAGATACGCAGTATTTT. This sequence encodes CASRRSPGTDTQYF. This chain connects TRBV6-1 to TRBJ2-3; D is perhaps TRBD2 (5 bases). The length of the CDR3 is 14 residues. Per the germline V gene, CDR1 is MNHNS and CDR2 is SASEGT. Trimming stripped 6 bases from V and 3 bases from J, with 13 bases between.

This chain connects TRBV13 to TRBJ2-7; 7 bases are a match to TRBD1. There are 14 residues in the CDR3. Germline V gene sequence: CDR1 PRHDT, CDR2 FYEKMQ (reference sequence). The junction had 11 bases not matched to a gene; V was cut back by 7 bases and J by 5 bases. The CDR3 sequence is CASTQQGLGDEQYF. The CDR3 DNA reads TGTGCCAGCACCCAACAGGGGCTGGGAGACGAGCAGTACTTC.

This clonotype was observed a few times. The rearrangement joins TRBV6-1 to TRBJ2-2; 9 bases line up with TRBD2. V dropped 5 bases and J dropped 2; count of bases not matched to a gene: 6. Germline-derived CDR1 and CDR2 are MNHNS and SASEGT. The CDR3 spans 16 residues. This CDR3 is CASSTERGVNTGELFF. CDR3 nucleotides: TGTGCCAGCAGTACTGAGCGGGGGGTTAACACCGGGGAGCTGTTTTTT.

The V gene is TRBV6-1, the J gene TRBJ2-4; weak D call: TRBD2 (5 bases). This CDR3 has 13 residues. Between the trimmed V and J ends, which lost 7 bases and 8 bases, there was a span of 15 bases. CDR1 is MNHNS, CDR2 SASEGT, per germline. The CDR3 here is CASTLTHGDIQYF. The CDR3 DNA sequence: TGTGCCAGCACCCTGACTCACGGGGACATTCAGTACTTC.

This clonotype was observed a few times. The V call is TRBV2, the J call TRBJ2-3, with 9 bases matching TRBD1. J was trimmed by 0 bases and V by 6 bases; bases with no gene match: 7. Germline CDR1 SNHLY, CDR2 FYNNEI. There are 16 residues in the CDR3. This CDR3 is CASSLLTGGSTDTQYF. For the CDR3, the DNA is TGTGCCAGCAGCCTATTGACAGGGGGTAGCACAGATACGCAGTATTTT. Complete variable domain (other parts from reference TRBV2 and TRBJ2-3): EPEVTQTPSHQVTQMGQEVILRCVPISNHLYFYWYRQILGQKVEFLVSFYNNEISEKSEIFDDQFSVERPDGSNFTLKIRSTKLEDSAMYFCASSLLTGGSTDTQYFGPGTRLTVL.

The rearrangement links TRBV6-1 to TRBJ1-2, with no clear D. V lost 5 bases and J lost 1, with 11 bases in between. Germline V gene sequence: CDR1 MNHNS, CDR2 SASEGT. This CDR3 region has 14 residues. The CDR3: CASSYRRHNYGYTF. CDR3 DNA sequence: TGTGCCAGCAGTTATCGACGGCATAACTATGGCTACACCTTC.

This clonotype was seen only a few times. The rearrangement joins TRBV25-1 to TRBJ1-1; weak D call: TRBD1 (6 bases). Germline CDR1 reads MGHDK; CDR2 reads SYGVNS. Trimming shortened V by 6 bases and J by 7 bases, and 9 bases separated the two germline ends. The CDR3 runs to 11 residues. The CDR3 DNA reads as TGTGCCAGCAGCGGGGGGCGTGAAGCTTTCTTT. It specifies CASSGGREAFF.

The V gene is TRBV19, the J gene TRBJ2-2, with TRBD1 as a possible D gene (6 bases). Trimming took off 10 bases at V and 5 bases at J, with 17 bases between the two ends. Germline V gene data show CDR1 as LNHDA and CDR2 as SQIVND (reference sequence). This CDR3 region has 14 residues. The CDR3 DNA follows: TGTGCCACCGCACAGGGAATTGAGACCGGGGAGCTGTTTTTT. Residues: CATAQGIETGELFF.

The CDR3 DNA is TGTGCCAGCAGTTACGCGGACAGGGACTACACCTTC. Its protein product is CASSYADRDYTF. V gene TRBV6-5 combines with J gene TRBJ1-2; 8 bases are a match to TRBD1. V gave up 2 bases and J gave up 10 bases; unmatched junction bases: 3. Germline V gene sequence: CDR1 MNHEY, CDR2 SVGAGI. The CDR3 is 12 amino acids.

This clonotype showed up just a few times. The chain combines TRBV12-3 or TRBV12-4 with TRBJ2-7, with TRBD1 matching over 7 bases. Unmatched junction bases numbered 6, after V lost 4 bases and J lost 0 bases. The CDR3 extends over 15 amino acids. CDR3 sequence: CASSSRRDSSYEQYF. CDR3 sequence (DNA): TGTGCCAGCAGTTCCCGCCGGGACAGCTCCTACGAGCAGTACTTC.

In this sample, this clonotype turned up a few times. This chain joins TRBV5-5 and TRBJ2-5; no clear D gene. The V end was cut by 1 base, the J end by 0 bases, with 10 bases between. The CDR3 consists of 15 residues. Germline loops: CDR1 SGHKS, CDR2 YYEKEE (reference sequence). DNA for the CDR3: TGTGCCAGCAGCTTGTTAGTAGGGTACCAAGAGACCCAGTACTTC. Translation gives CASSLLVGYQETQYF.

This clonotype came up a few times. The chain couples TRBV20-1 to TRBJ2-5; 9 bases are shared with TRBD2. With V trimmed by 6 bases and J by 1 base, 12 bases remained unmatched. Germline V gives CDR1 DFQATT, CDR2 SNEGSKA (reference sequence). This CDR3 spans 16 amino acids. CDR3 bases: TGCAGTGCCTATCCCTCGGGACTAGCAGTCCAAGAGACCCAGTACTTC. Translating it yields CSAYPSGLAVQETQYF.

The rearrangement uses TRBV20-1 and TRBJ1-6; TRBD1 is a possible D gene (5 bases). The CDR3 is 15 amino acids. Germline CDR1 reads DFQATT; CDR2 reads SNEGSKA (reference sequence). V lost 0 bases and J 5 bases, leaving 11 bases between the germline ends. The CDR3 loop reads CSARDWDANNSPLHF. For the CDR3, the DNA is TGCAGTGCTAGAGATTGGGACGCTAATAATTCACCCCTCCACTTT.

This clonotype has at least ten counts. CDR3 nucleotide sequence: TGCGCCAGCAGCGCGGGGAGTAGCTCCTACAATGAGCAGTTCTTC. It translates to CASSAGSSSYNEQFF. The chain carries TRBV5-1 and TRBJ2-1; D perhaps matches TRBD2 (6 bases). Trimming cost V 4 bases and J 0 bases, with 11 bases left between them. CDR3 length equals 15 residues. Germline values: CDR1 SGHRS, CDR2 YFSETQ.